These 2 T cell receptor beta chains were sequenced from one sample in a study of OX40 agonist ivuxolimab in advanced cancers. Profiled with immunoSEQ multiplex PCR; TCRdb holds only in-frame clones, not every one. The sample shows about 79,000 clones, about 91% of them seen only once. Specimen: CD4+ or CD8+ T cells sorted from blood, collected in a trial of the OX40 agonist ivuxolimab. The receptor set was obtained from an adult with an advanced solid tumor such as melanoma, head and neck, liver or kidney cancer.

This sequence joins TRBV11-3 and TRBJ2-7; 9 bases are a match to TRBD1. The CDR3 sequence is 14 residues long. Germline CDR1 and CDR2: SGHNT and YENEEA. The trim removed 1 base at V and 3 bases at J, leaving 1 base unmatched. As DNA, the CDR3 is TGTGCCAGCAGCTTAGGGGGACAGGGCTACGAGCAGTACTTC. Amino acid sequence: CASSLGGQGYEQYF. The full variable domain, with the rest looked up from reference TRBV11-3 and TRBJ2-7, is EAGVVQSPRYKIIEKKQPVAFWCNPISGHNTLYWYLQNLGQGPELLIRYENEEAVDDSQLPKDRFSAERLKGVDSTLKIQPAELGDSAVYLCASSLGGQGYEQYFGPGTRLTVT.

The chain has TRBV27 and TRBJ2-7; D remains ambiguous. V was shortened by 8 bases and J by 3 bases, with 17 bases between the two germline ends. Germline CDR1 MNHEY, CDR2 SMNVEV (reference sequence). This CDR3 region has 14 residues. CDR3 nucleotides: TGTGCCAGCCGCCGGGCAGGCCGAGTCTACGAGCAGTACTTC. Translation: CASRRAGRVYEQYF.